A selection of T cell receptor beta chains follows, all from one sample in a study of blood T cells in healthy people across ages. TCRdb itself ran the 5' RACE reads through MiXCR, one entry per CDR3 protein. Of about 940,000 distinct CDR3 sequences listed, around 46% are singletons. Sequenced: blood. The origin of the receptors is a man aged 25 to 40 in good health. CDR3s include the opening cysteine and the closing phenylalanine or tryptophan. The order of the fields is V gene, J gene, CDR3 protein.

V: TRBV7-2; J: TRBJ2-1; CDR3: CASSSDGNEQFF
V: TRBV6-5; J: TRBJ2-7; CDR3: CASSSLPGPTYEQYF
V: TRBV12-3/TRBV12-4; J: TRBJ1-2; CDR3: CASSLGGDFGYTF
V: TRBV29-1; J: TRBJ2-5; CDR3: CSVPGRGLEGETQYF
V: TRBV20-1; J: TRBJ2-3; CDR3: CSARDESGRDTQYF
V: TRBV4-1; J: TRBJ1-6; CDR3: CASSQEWTDSPLHF
V: TRBV6-2/TRBV6-3; J: TRBJ2-7; CDR3: CASSYGVIIEQYF
V: TRBV20-1; J: TRBJ1-5; CDR3: CSVQSGQGSNQPQHF
V: TRBV27; J: -; CDR3: CAWLAGTYEQYF
V: TRBV12-3/TRBV12-4; J: TRBJ2-7; CDR3: CASSPGQGYGQYF
V: TRBV5-6; J: TRBJ2-5; CDR3: CASSVAAQETQYF
V: TRBV6-5; J: TRBJ1-2; CDR3: CASSYNEGHGYTF
V: TRBV3-1; J: TRBJ2-7; CDR3: CASSPRPFYEQYF
V: TRBV7-2; J: TRBJ2-4; CDR3: CASSLEGRLTYGQYF
V: TRBV24-1; J: TRBJ2-3; CDR3: CATSDQPRDGTDTQYF
V: TRBV7-9; J: TRBJ1-3; CDR3: CVSSLEGTGNTIYF
V: TRBV10-3; J: TRBJ1-2; CDR3: CAISEGQGDGYTF
V: TRBV5-1; J: TRBJ2-5; CDR3: CASSTGTPKETQYF
V: TRBV4-2; J: TRBJ1-4; CDR3: CASSQGSGVIQEKLFF
V: TRBV7-3; J: TRBJ2-3; CDR3: CASSLLAGGGDTQYF
V: TRBV6-1; J: TRBJ2-2; CDR3: CASSEGFITGELFF
V: TRBV25-1; J: TRBJ1-1; CDR3: CASVGIMNTEAFF
V: TRBV4-1; J: TRBJ2-3; CDR3: CASSQDSTSGYTDTQYF